What follows are 21 T cell receptor beta chains derived from one specimen sequenced in a study of shared clonotypes between healthy human individuals. Method: immunoSEQ multiplex PCR; TCRdb's copy keeps in-frame clones and lacks some. The sample has about 2.2 million clones, roughly 95% seen once. The naive CD8 fraction comprised CD45RO-negative cells positively selected for CCR7 and excluded terminally differentiated effector memory CD45RA+ cells. The sample comprised naive CD8+ T cells from PBMCs. The receptor set was obtained from a man between 18 and 35 years old in good health. Some clones in this sample may be carry-over from other donors' samples.

The J gene is TRBJ1-1, the V gene TRBV28; D is undetermined. This CDR3 has 14 amino acids. Germline V gives CDR1 MDHEN, CDR2 SYDVKM. The V and J ends lost 4 bases and 5 bases respectively, with 14 bases between them. The CDR3 region has the DNA TGTGCCAGCAGTTCACCGCGGGGAAGAACTGAAGCTTTCTTT. Its translation is CASSSPRGRTEAFF. Looking up the rest from reference TRBV28 and TRBJ1-1 gives the full variable domain: DVKVTQSSRYLVKRTGEKVFLECVQDMDHENMFWYRQDPGLGLRLIYFSYDVKMKEKGDIPEGYSVSREKKERFSLILESASTNQTSMYLCASSSPRGRTEAFFGQGTRLTVV.

The V gene is TRBV2, the J gene TRBJ2-7; TRBD1 is a possible D gene (5 bases). The germline V and J ends were trimmed by 6 bases and 9 bases, with 12 bases remaining between them. The CDR3 runs to 11 residues. The germline gives CDR1 SNHLY, CDR2 FYNNEI. The CDR3 loop is CASRGPAGQYF. CDR3 DNA: TGTGCCAGCAGGGGGCCGGCCGGGCAGTACTTC.

V usage is TRBV5-5 and J usage is TRBJ1-2; D is possibly TRBD1 (6 bases). CDR3 size: 15 residues. V gave up 2 bases and J gave up 4 bases, with 15 bases separating them. CDR1 and CDR2 (germline): SGHKS, YYEKEE (reference sequence). CDR3 protein: CASSLRAGVGYGYTF. The CDR3 coding sequence is TGTGCCAGCAGCTTAAGGGCAGGGGTGGGCTATGGCTACACCTTC.

This clone appeared once. The chain recombines TRBV6-5 with TRBJ2-1; D may be TRBD1 or TRBD2 (6 bases each). The V and J ends lost 2 bases and 10 bases respectively, with 18 bases between them. The germline V gene encodes CDR1 MNHEY and CDR2 SVGAGI. The CDR3 totals 15 residues. For the CDR3, the DNA is TGTGCCAGCAGTTACGGTCCGGAGGGGGTGTGGGAGCAGTTCTTC. Its translation: CASSYGPEGVWEQFF.

This clone has more than one count but fewer than ten. This sequence joins TRBV10-3 and TRBJ1-1; TRBD1 is a possible D gene (6 bases). The CDR3 totals 12 residues. Looked up from germline, CDR1 is ENHRY and CDR2 is SYGVKD. V was pared by 10 bases and J by 0 bases, with 9 bases between. CDR3 sequence (DNA): TGTGCCACCGGGGGCTTGAACACTGAAGCTTTCTTT. Its translation is CATGGLNTEAFF.

As concerns this clone: The sample holds other DNA sequences that translate to the same CDR3. This chain uses TRBV27 with TRBJ2-1, with D unclear. Deletions cut 6 bases from V and 7 bases from J, with 16 bases between. The CDR3 extends over 14 amino acids. The V gene's germline CDR1 is MNHEY and CDR2 SMNVEV (reference sequence). The chain's CDR3 is CASSLRGVTNEQFF. DNA for the CDR3: TGTGCCAGCAGCCTCCGTGGAGTTACTAATGAGCAGTTCTTC.

The chain has TRBV28 and TRBJ2-7; D unclear. Trimming removed 5 bases from V and 0 bases from J, with 14 bases in between. The CDR3 covers 15 residues. CDR1 and CDR2 (germline): MDHEN, SYDVKM. CDR3 DNA: TGTGCCAGCAGTCTCTGGACGGGCGTCTCCTACGAGCAGTACTTC. Its protein is CASSLWTGVSYEQYF.

The chain couples TRBV5-6 to TRBJ1-4; 7 bases align to TRBD1. The CDR3 has 15 amino acids. Trimming at V came to 4 bases and at J to 0 bases, leaving 3 bases not matched to a gene. Germline V gene data show CDR1 as SGHDT and CDR2 as YYEEEE. The CDR3 bases are TGTGCCAGCAGCCCCGGGACAGCAACTAATGAAAAACTGTTTTTT. Translating it yields CASSPGTATNEKLFF.

The chain is built from TRBV20-1 and TRBJ2-1; D call uncertain. Looked up from germline, CDR1 is DFQATT and CDR2 is SNEGSKA (reference sequence). The CDR3 spans 11 residues. The germline V and J ends were trimmed by 1 base and 9 bases, with 7 bases remaining between them. The CDR3 sequence: CSARVAAEQFF. For the CDR3, the DNA is TGCAGTGCTAGAGTGGCTGCTGAGCAGTTCTTC.

V usage is TRBV2 and J usage is TRBJ2-4; 14 positions agree with TRBD2. With 6 bases clipped from V and 3 bases from J, the junction kept 7 bases outside the gene matches. This CDR3 spans 17 amino acids. CDR1 SNHLY and CDR2 FYNNEI come from the germline V gene. CDR3 amino acids: CASSDGLAGGVKNIQYF. The DNA for the CDR3 is TGTGCCAGCAGCGACGGACTAGCGGGAGGAGTCAAAAACATTCAGTACTTC.

The chain has TRBV7-9 and TRBJ1-4, with a tentative D call TRBD1 (5 bases). This CDR3 is 16 amino acids long. V was shortened by 5 bases and J by 8 bases, with 21 bases between the two germline ends. Looked up from germline, CDR1 is SEHNR and CDR2 is FQNEAQ (reference sequence). The CDR3, as DNA: TGTGCCAGCAGCCCCTCCAGTGACAGTTTTGTAGAAAAACTGTTTTTT. This gives the protein CASSPSSDSFVEKLFF. The full variable domain, in which reference TRBV7-9 and TRBJ1-4 provide the parts outside the CDR3, is DTGVSQNPRHKITKRGQNVTFRCDPISEHNRLYWYRQTLGQGPEFLTYFQNEAQLEKSRLLSDRFSAERPKGSFSTLEIQRTEQGDSAMYLCASSPSSDSFVEKLFFGSGTQLSVL.

The chain links TRBV10-3 to TRBJ2-3; the D gene is possibly TRBD1 (5 bases). Germline CDR1 and CDR2: ENHRY and SYGVKD. The CDR3 is made up of 17 amino acids. V dropped 0 bases and J dropped 5 bases, with 18 bases sitting between them. The CDR3 coding sequence is TGTGCCATCAGTGAGTCGGGGCCCAACTGGGCGGAAGATACGCAGTATTTT. Translating it yields CAISESGPNWAEDTQYF.

V and J are TRBV4-2 and TRBJ2-5; 9 bases fit TRBD2. The CDR3 is made up of 15 amino acids. The junction had 2 bases not matched to a gene; V was cut back by 1 base and J by 2 bases. The germline gives CDR1 LGHNA, CDR2 YNFKEQ. The CDR3 reads CASSQGLAGQETQYF. CDR3 in DNA: TGTGCCAGCAGCCAAGGGCTAGCGGGGCAAGAGACCCAGTACTTC.

V is TRBV14 and J is TRBJ2-3, with 8 bases aligning to TRBD2. Germline loops: CDR1 SGHDN, CDR2 FVKESK. V was clipped by 0 bases and J by 3 bases; unmatched bases: 8. The CDR3 length is 17 residues. CDR3 sequence: CASSQDRREEGTDTQYF. CDR3 DNA: TGTGCCAGCAGCCAAGATCGGCGGGAGGAGGGGACAGATACGCAGTATTTT.

This sequence joins TRBV29-1 and TRBJ2-4; D is uncertain. The ends were cut back, 4 bases at V and 0 bases at J, with 10 bases in the middle. The CDR3 is 14 residues long. Germline CDR1 and CDR2: SQVTM and ANQGSEA. The CDR3 sequence is CSVVSTVAKNIQYF. The DNA of the CDR3 is TGCAGCGTTGTGTCGACTGTAGCCAAAAACATTCAGTACTTC.

This chain links TRBV7-6 with TRBJ1-1; no reliable D call. Germline V gene sequence: CDR1 SGHVS, CDR2 FNYEAQ. This CDR3 region has 15 residues. Trimming took off 1 base at V and 3 bases at J, with 12 bases between the two ends. The CDR3 sequence is CASSLVLSGDTEAFF. The DNA of the CDR3 is TGTGCCAGCAGCTTAGTCTTATCGGGAGACACTGAAGCTTTCTTT.

This chain joins TRBV5-1 and TRBJ2-7; TRBD2 matches 13 bases. The CDR3 extends over 16 amino acids. After removal of 0 bases from V and 6 bases from J, the junction contained 6 bases not matched to a gene. Germline V CDR1 and CDR2: SGHRS, YFSETQ. CDR3: CASSLEDGLAGVEQYF. CDR3 in DNA: TGCGCCAGCAGCTTGGAGGACGGACTAGCGGGAGTCGAGCAGTACTTC.

This sequence joins TRBV5-6 and TRBJ1-2, with TRBD1 matching 7 bases. V was clipped by 4 bases and J by 2 bases; unmatched bases: 2. The CDR3 extends over 13 amino acids. Germline CDR1 reads SGHDT; CDR2 reads YYEEEE. CDR3 DNA sequence: TGTGCCAGCAGCCAGGGGGTGAACTATGGCTACACCTTC. Translating gives CASSQGVNYGYTF.

The chain is built from TRBV28 and TRBJ2-5; D remains ambiguous. The DNA end is a closer match to TRBJ2-7, so the J assignment may be wrong. Looked up from germline, CDR1 is MDHEN and CDR2 is SYDVKM. There are 13 residues in the CDR3. This CDR3 reads CASRFSFSYEQYF. The CDR3 DNA reads as TGTGCCAGCAGATTCTCGTTCTCCTACGAGCAGTACTTC.

In its sample, this clone was seen once. The chain has TRBV4-2 and TRBJ2-1; 7 bases match TRBD2. CDR3 length: 14 residues. Trimming removed 4 bases from V and 6 bases from J; junction bases left unmatched: 6. Germline CDR1 is LGHNA and CDR2 is YNFKEQ. The DNA for the CDR3 is TGTGCCAGCAGCCCCTTCGGCGGGGGCAATGAGCAGTTCTTC. Amino acids: CASSPFGGGNEQFF.

This rearrangement joins TRBV2 to TRBJ2-5; TRBD1 matches at 11 bases. Per germline, CDR1 SNHLY and CDR2 FYNNEI. The CDR3 covers 15 residues. With V trimmed by 1 base and J by 5 bases, 3 bases remained unmatched. CDR3 protein: CASSEGTGGSETQYF. Here the CDR3 DNA reads TGTGCCAGCAGTGAAGGGACAGGGGGCTCGGAGACCCAGTACTTC.